One and the same sample provided the 26 T cell receptor beta chains below, sequenced in a study of neurological immune-mediated disorders. TCRdb reanalysed the 5' RACE reads using MiXCR and keeps one entry per CDR3 protein. Among 75,000 to 90,000 distinct CDR3 sequences listed, 10% were seen once. Sequencing input: PBMCs. The receptors originated from a man aged 35 to 55 in good health.

This clonotype was seen many times. The J gene is TRBJ1-2, the V gene TRBV10-3, with TRBD1 as a possible D gene (5 bases). The CDR3 loop spans 12 amino acids. V was pared by 6 bases and J by 4 bases, with 9 bases between. Germline loops: CDR1 ENHRY, CDR2 SYGVKD. CDR3 region: CAISRDVYGYTF. CDR3 nucleotides: TGTGCCATCAGCCGGGACGTCTATGGCTACACCTTC.

This clonotype occurred many times. The rearrangement uses TRBV12-3 or TRBV12-4 and TRBJ2-5; possibly TRBD1 for D (6 bases). Trimming pared 6 bases from V and 4 bases from J, leaving 6 bases between. The CDR3 is made up of 11 amino acids. Here the CDR3 reads CASRQGETQYF. The CDR3 DNA is TGTGCCAGCAGACAGGGAGAGACCCAGTACTTC.

This clonotype was counted ten times or more. The V and J genes are TRBV9 and TRBJ2-1; TRBD2 agrees at 11 bases. V gave up 9 bases and J gave up 4 bases; unmatched junction bases: 3. CDR3 length: 13 amino acids. Germline CDR1 is SGDLS and CDR2 is YYNGEE. In DNA form, the CDR3 reads TGTGCCATTAGCGGGAGGGCATACAATGAGCAGTTCTTC. Amino acids: CAISGRAYNEQFF.

Ten or more counts support this clonotype. The rearrangement joins TRBV9 to TRBJ2-2; D remains unclear. CDR1 and CDR2 (germline): SGDLS, YYNGEE. CDR3 length equals 14 residues. The V end was cut by 0 bases, the J end by 1 base, with 4 bases between. The CDR3 sequence: CASSVGENTGELFF. In DNA form, the CDR3 reads TGTGCCAGCAGCGTAGGAGAGAACACCGGGGAGCTGTTTTTT. The variable domain in full, with the rest retrieved from reference TRBV9 and TRBJ2-2, is DSGVTQTPKHLITATGQRVTLRCSPRSGDLSVYWYQQSLDQGLQFLIQYYNGEERAKGNILERFSAQQFPDLHSELNLSSLELGDSALYFCASSVGENTGELFFGEGSRLTVL.

This clonotype showed up many times. The genes are TRBV29-1 and TRBJ2-3; D not certain. Trimming shortened V by 4 bases and J by 6 bases, and 14 bases separated the two germline ends. The germline V gene has CDR1 SQVTM and CDR2 ANQGSEA. This CDR3 is built from 13 residues. The CDR3 is CSVAVSMGDTQYF. The CDR3 nucleotides are TGCAGCGTTGCGGTCTCAATGGGCGATACGCAGTATTTT.

This clonotype was seen ten or more times. One end of the junction varies from germline; a read error may be responsible. V is TRBV9 and J is TRBJ2-7; the D is unclear. The germline V gene encodes CDR1 SGDLS and CDR2 YYNGEE. CDR3 size: 15 residues. The CDR3 bases are TGTGCCAGCAGCGTAGAACAGTACTTTCGGACGATAAGTCCCTTC. Its translation: CASSVEQYFRTISPF.

This clonotype has ten or more counts. CDR3 region: CSASTGSLAGNEQFF. CDR3 DNA: TGCAGTGCTTCCACCGGGTCCTTAGCGGGCAATGAGCAGTTCTTC. J is TRBJ2-1 and V is TRBV20-1; 7 nucleotides line up with TRBD2. From germline, CDR1 is DFQATT and CDR2 SNEGSKA (reference sequence). V gave up 5 bases and J gave up 6 bases; unmatched junction bases: 13. The CDR3 contains 15 residues.

In its sample, this clonotype was seen many times. The chain recombines TRBV12-3 or TRBV12-4 with TRBJ2-5; possibly TRBD2 for D (5 bases). The CDR3 sequence is 14 residues long. Trimming left V 5 bases short and J 1 base short, with 11 bases between. CDR3 region: CASSPRAPQETQYF. The CDR3 DNA reads as TGTGCCAGCAGTCCGCGGGCTCCCCAAGAGACCCAGTACTTC.

This clonotype came up many times. This chain's CDR3 is CASSDSETYNEQFF. The CDR3 DNA reads as TGTGCCAGCAGTGACTCAGAAACCTACAATGAGCAGTTCTTC. The genes are TRBV2 and TRBJ2-1; D gene uncertain. This CDR3 contains 14 residues. V lost 3 bases to trimming and J lost 2 bases, with 8 bases between them. Per the germline V gene, CDR1 is SNHLY and CDR2 is FYNNEI.

On this clonotype: Given a much more abundant clone one base away, this may be a read error. The V gene is TRBV28, the J gene TRBJ1-5; D is ambiguous. Trimming cost V 2 bases and J 4 bases, with 12 bases left between them. From germline, CDR1 is MDHEN and CDR2 SYDVKM. CDR3 length equals 15 residues. As DNA, the CDR3 is TGTGCCAGCAGTTTACTAGAGGGAGGGAATCAGCCCCAGCATTTT. Its translation: CASSLLEGGNQPQHF.

As concerns this clonotype: One end of the junction is discordant with germline, which a read error may explain. The rearrangement links TRBV9 to TRBJ2-2; tentative D call: TRBD2 (5 bases). CDR1 and CDR2 (germline): SGDLS, YYNGEE. The CDR3 contains 13 residues. CDR3: CTSSAPNTGEMFF. For the CDR3, the DNA is TGTACCAGCAGCGCCCCGAACACCGGGGAGATGTTTTTT.

This clonotype was recorded many times. The V call is TRBV3-1, the J call TRBJ2-3; 7 bases map to TRBD2. J gave up 4 bases and V 0 bases, and 1 base lay outside the gene matches. CDR3 size: 14 residues. The germline V gene encodes CDR1 LGHDT and CDR2 YNNKEL (reference sequence). This CDR3 reads CASSQERGADTQYF. CDR3 nucleotides: TGTGCCAGCAGCCAAGAACGGGGGGCAGATACGCAGTATTTT.

In this sample, this clonotype turned up many times. The rearrangement joins TRBV6-4 to TRBJ1-5; no definite D call. The V end lost 0 bases, the J end lost 0 bases, and 3 bases lay between the germline ends. Germline CDR1 reads MRHNA; CDR2 reads SNTAGT. This CDR3 is built from 14 residues. CDR3 in DNA: TGTGCCAGCAGTGACTCGCTTAGCAATCAGCCCCAGCATTTT. Residues: CASSDSLSNQPQHF.

This clonotype has at least ten counts. V and J are TRBV29-1 and TRBJ2-1, with D unclear. Germline CDR1 and CDR2: SQVTM and ANQGSEA. Trimming took off 2 bases at V and 0 bases at J, with 8 bases between the two ends. The CDR3 is made up of 14 amino acids. In DNA form, the CDR3 reads TGCAGCGTTGAATGGAGAAGCTCCTACAATGAGCAGTTCTTC. It is translated as CSVEWRSSYNEQFF.

This clonotype was picked up many times. V usage is TRBV5-1 and J usage is TRBJ2-2; 7 nucleotides line up with TRBD1. The germline CDR1 and CDR2 sequences are SGHRS and YFSETQ. CDR3 length equals 17 residues. The V segment lost 0 bases and the J segment 3 bases; nucleotides outside the gene matches: 8. Here the CDR3 reads CASSLGLGQIDTGELFF. CDR3 bases: TGCGCCAGCAGCTTGGGTCTGGGACAGATCGACACCGGGGAGCTGTTTTTT.

This clonotype showed up just a few times. This chain joins TRBV2 and TRBJ2-1; D perhaps matches TRBD1 (5 bases). This CDR3 spans 14 amino acids. Germline V gives CDR1 SNHLY, CDR2 FYNNEI. V shed 10 bases and J shed 9 bases, with 22 bases lying between them. Here the CDR3 DNA reads TGTGCCACTTCCCTAATAGGGGAATCTAGTGAGCAGTTCTTC. Residues: CATSLIGESSEQFF.

This clonotype was seen ten or more times. V and J are TRBV20-1 and TRBJ1-1, with 8 bases that match TRBD1. Germline CDR1 reads DFQATT; CDR2 reads SNEGSKA (reference sequence). The CDR3 extends over 15 amino acids. V lost 6 bases to trimming and J lost 4 bases; unmatched junction nucleotides: 13. CDR3 coding DNA: TGCAGTGCCTTTTGGGCAGGGGGCGCCGGCACTGAAGCTTTCTTT. Encoded protein: CSAFWAGGAGTEAFF.

This chain connects TRBV7-2 to TRBJ2-1; 8 positions match TRBD1. The CDR3 totals 16 residues. The V and J ends lost 5 bases and 4 bases, in that order; junction bases with no gene match: 10. Germline V gene lookup returns CDR1 SGHTA and CDR2 FQGNSA. The DNA for the CDR3 is TGTGCCAGCAGCGTCGCCGGGACAGGCTCTTACAATGAGCAGTTCTTC. It codes for CASSVAGTGSYNEQFF.

This clonotype was detected many times. The rearrangement links TRBV10-3 to TRBJ2-5, with 8 nucleotides matching TRBD2. The CDR3 is 15 residues long. The germline V gene has CDR1 ENHRY and CDR2 SYGVKD. V trimming: 1 base; J trimming: 3 bases; junction bases outside the gene matches: 4. In nucleotides, the CDR3 is TGTGCCATCAGTGAGTTGCTAGCGGGCAAAGAGACCCAGTACTTC. It codes for CAISELLAGKETQYF.

There are many counts of this clonotype. This chain joins TRBV10-1 and TRBJ1-6, with D possibly being TRBD1 (5 bases). The CDR3 consists of 13 residues. CDR1 and CDR2 from the germline V gene are WNHNN and SYGVQD (reference sequence). Trimming took off 8 bases at V and 7 bases at J, with 12 bases between the two ends. The CDR3 is CASGDSTNSPLHF. The CDR3 DNA follows: TGCGCCAGCGGAGACAGTACGAATTCACCCCTCCACTTT.

At least ten counts were recorded for this clonotype. The CDR3, as DNA: TGCGCCAGCAGCCGGGCGGAGACCCAGTACTTC. Translation gives CASSRAETQYF. The chain uses TRBV5-1 and TRBJ2-5; D call uncertain. CDR3 size: 11 residues. Germline values: CDR1 SGHRS, CDR2 YFSETQ. V lost 4 bases and J 5 bases, leaving 6 bases between the germline ends. Variable domain in full (rest from reference TRBV5-1 and TRBJ2-5): KAGVTQTPRYLIKTRGQQVTLSCSPISGHRSVSWYQQTPGQGLQFLFEYFSETQRNKGNFPGRFSGRQFSNSRSEMNVSTLELGDSALYLCASSRAETQYFGPGTRLLVL.

This clonotype has a count of ten or more. The chain joins TRBV5-1 to TRBJ2-3; 9 nucleotides line up with TRBD2. With 5 bases clipped from V and 2 bases from J, the junction kept 6 bases outside the gene matches. The CDR3 loop spans 15 amino acids. In germline, CDR1 is SGHRS, CDR2 YFSETQ. Here the CDR3 reads CASRVAGDTTDTQYF. Here the CDR3 DNA reads TGCGCCAGCAGGGTAGCGGGGGACACCACAGATACGCAGTATTTT.

This clonotype was counted at least ten times. The rearrangement joins TRBV9 to TRBJ2-1; D gene ambiguous. The V gene lost 3 bases and the J gene lost 3 bases, with 16 bases spanning the gap. Germline V gives CDR1 SGDLS, CDR2 YYNGEE. This CDR3 has 16 amino acids. This chain's CDR3 is CASSALPRGFYNEQFF. CDR3 sequence (DNA): TGTGCCAGCAGCGCCCTTCCCAGAGGCTTCTACAATGAGCAGTTCTTC.

This clonotype appeared many times. The rearrangement uses TRBV7-2 and TRBJ2-5; 7 positions agree with TRBD2. CDR1 and CDR2 from the germline V gene are SGHTA and FQGNSA. The trim removed 3 bases at V and 1 base at J, leaving 8 bases unmatched. The CDR3 contains 16 residues. The CDR3 bases are TGTGCCAGCAGCTTTGCGAAGGGCGGGGGCCAAGAGACCCAGTACTTC. Protein product: CASSFAKGGGQETQYF.

As for this clonotype: A much larger clone differs from this one at a single base, so this may be a read error. The chain combines TRBV12-3 or TRBV12-4 with TRBJ2-5; D possibly uses TRBD1 or TRBD2 (5 bases each). V was cut by 5 bases and J by 4 bases, with 14 bases left in between. The CDR3 loop spans 14 amino acids. The CDR3 sequence: CASSPTSGLETQYF. CDR3 sequence (DNA): TGTGCCAGCAGTCCCACCTCGGGGCTAGAGACCCAGTACTTC.

This clonotype occurred many times. The V gene is TRBV5-1, the J gene TRBJ2-2; 8 bases fit TRBD1. Looked up from germline, CDR1 is SGHRS and CDR2 is YFSETQ. With V trimmed by 0 bases and J by 5 bases, 12 bases remained unmatched. This CDR3 region has 18 residues. The CDR3 region has the DNA TGCGCCAGCAGCTTGGACAGGGGGAATAACAAAGCAACCGGGGAGCTGTTTTTT. Translated, it gives CASSLDRGNNKATGELFF.